This T cell receptor (beta chain) derives from a study of control samples from healthy donors and cancer patients. The data were produced by immunoSEQ multiplex PCR, yet TCRdb's version contains in-frame clones alone and is incomplete. The top ten clones hold about 1.6% of a sample with around 30,000 clones, about 88% of them seen once. The specimen sequenced was PBMCs. The sequence came from a woman between 40 and 50 years old with lung cancer.

CDR3 bases: TGTGCCAGCGGAACAGGGAGCTATGGCTACACCTTC. Translation gives CASGTGSYGYTF. The V call is TRBV5-4, the J call TRBJ1-2; D perhaps matches TRBD1 (6 bases). V lost 7 bases to trimming and J lost 4 bases, with 11 bases between them. CDR1 is SGHNT and CDR2 is YYREEE in the germline V gene (reference sequence). This CDR3 has 12 residues.